This T cell receptor beta chain derives from a study of OX40 agonist ivuxolimab in advanced cancers. At the level of the study: Patients received ivuxolimab, an agonistic anti-OX40 (CD134) antibody. Patients with hepatocellular carcinoma, melanoma, renal cell or head and neck cancer made up the dose-escalation patients. Eligibility admitted prior anti-PD-1, anti-PD-L1 or anti-CTLA-4 therapy; around 38% had some. Study results and limitations: In CD8+ T cells, expanded clones were on average more numerous than in CD4+.

TCRdb's copy holds only in-frame clones and misses some; the assay was immunoSEQ multiplex PCR. The table includes 25,000 to 40,000 clones, over 75% detected once. Of note for this clone: Its antigen is unknown.

The CDR3 runs 16 residues. With 0 bases clipped from V and 2 bases from J, the junction kept 4 bases outside the gene matches. The germline V gene encodes CDR1 ENHRY and CDR2 SYGVKD. The chain recombines TRBV10-3 with TRBJ1-1, with TRBD1 matching over 9 bases. The starting material was CD4+ or CD8+ T cells sorted from blood, obtained in a trial of the OX40 agonist ivuxolimab. The source of this sequence is an adult with an advanced solid tumor such as melanoma, head and neck, liver or kidney cancer. The CDR3 loop reads CAISESAGQGNTEAFF. The CDR3 nucleotides are TGTGCCATCAGTGAGTCGGCGGGACAGGGTAACACTGAAGCTTTCTTT.